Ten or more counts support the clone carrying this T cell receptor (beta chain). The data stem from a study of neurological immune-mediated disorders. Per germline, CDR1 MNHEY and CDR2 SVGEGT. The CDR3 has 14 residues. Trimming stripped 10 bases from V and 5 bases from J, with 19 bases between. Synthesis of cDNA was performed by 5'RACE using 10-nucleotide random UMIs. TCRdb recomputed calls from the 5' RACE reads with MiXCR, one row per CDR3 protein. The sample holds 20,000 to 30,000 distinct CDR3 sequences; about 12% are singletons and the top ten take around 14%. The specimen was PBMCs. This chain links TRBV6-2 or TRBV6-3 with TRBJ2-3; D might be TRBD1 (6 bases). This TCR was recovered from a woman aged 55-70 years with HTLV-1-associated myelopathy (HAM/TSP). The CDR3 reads CAIEDRSGQDTQYF. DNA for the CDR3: TGTGCCATCGAAGACAGGAGCGGACAAGATACGCAGTATTTT.